These T cell receptor beta chains were read from a single sample in a study of blood T cell repertoires in COVID-19. This table comes from immunoSEQ multiplex PCR, and its TCRdb copy is limited to in-frame clones, with some not included. The sample consists of over 250,000 clones, 88% of them appearing once. The source material was PBMCs or T cells enriched from blood (not recorded which). These receptors were taken from a woman aged 55-69 years in a cohort exposed to, infected with or recovered from COVID-19 (not recorded which). CDR3s include the opening cysteine and the closing phenylalanine or tryptophan.

>TRBJ1-4|TRBV4-1
CASSPGQVAEKLFF
>TRBJ1-1|TRBV7-9
CASSRKDRTNTEAFF
>TRBJ1-6|TRBV28
CALGTGGWGSPLHF
>TRBJ1-2|TRBV5-1
CASSLADRAYGYTF
>TRBJ1-1|TRBV18
CASSRAASNTEAFF
>TRBJ2-1|TRBV19
CASSVKTGGAYNEQFF
>TRBJ2-3|TRBV4-1
CASSQNLDPDTQYF
>TRBJ2-7|TRBV27
CASSFIPGVEQYF
>TRBJ2-7|TRBV16
CASSQVTSRVTYEQYF
>TRBJ2-5|TRBV25-1
CASSEPRETQYF
>TRBJ2-3|TRBV6-5
CASSSPAGRGTDTQYF
>TRBJ2-1|TRBV19
CASSSRPPTGVGSYNEQFF
>TRBJ2-3|TRBV24-1
CATSDSRRQGTDTQYF
>TRBJ2-7|TRBV11-2
CASRKPGGISYEQYF
>TRBJ2-7|TRBV30
CAWSGGGGLAGESKGEQYF
>TRBJ2-5|TRBV14
CASSQDLASGIWETQYF
>TRBJ2-5|TRBV7-6
CASSHRLVPQETQYF
>TRBJ1-1|TRBV6-5
CASGQALMNTEAFF
>TRBJ2-2|TRBV7-7
CAIVMSTGELFF
>TRBJ2-2|TRBV5-1
CASSLLPSGNTGELFF
>TRBJ2-7|TRBV7-2
CASSLLAGDEQYF
>TRBJ2-2|TRBV6-5
CASSSPNTGELFF
>TRBJ2-1|TRBV24-1
CATSEDSGRAAKFF
>TRBJ1-2|TRBV7-9
CASSPGTGRYGYTF
>TRBJ2-7|TRBV19
CASSSQAGGPGEQYF
>TRBJ1-6|TRBV5-5
CASSLAPTGYNSPLHF
>TRBJ1-1|TRBV6-5
CASSYPPGAVNTEAFF
>TRBJ2-1|TRBV5-1
CASNLQGLSHEQFF
>TRBJ2-4|TRBV13
CASSLFGTGTKNIQYF
>TRBJ1-4|TRBV5-4
CASGTGTGVNEKLFF
>TRBJ2-3|TRBV29-1
CSVDRGGRDTQYF
>TRBJ2-1|TRBV2
CASSEERINEQFF
>TRBJ2-7|TRBV15
CATSRQVGDRGYEQYF
>TRBJ2-2|TRBV4-2
CASSHGTSGSKTGELFF
>TRBJ2-1|TRBV19
CASSDSGSSYNEQFF
>TRBJ2-2|TRBV4-3
CASSQGPGGELFF
>TRBJ1-2|TRBV28
CASRGGRRVYGYTF
>TRBJ2-1|TRBV30
CAWSHPGSSYNEQFF
>TRBJ2-7|TRBV9
CASSSSLGLAGAYEQYF
>TRBJ2-3|TRBV3-1/TRBV3-2
CASSQRLGGTDTQYF
>TRBJ2-7|TRBV6-1
CASSEGWRGEQYF
>TRBJ1-2|TRBV29-1
CSVVGGDYGYTF
>TRBJ2-7|TRBV28
CASSSERDPTYEQYF
>TRBJ1-1|TRBV11-2
CASSLVPRGTEAFF
>TRBJ2-2|TRBV5-1
CASSLDIPGELFF
>TRBJ2-7|TRBV28
CASSSTFSSGGSYEQYF
>TRBJ2-7|TRBV3-1/TRBV3-2
CASSHGTGYEQYF
>TRBJ1-5|TRBV7-2
CASTIRDNQPQHF
>TRBJ1-2|TRBV27
CASSLDRGHGYTF
>TRBJ1-5|TRBV28
CASSPPARDSANQPQHF
>TRBJ1-2|TRBV5-1
CASKAAGGAGRGGYTF
>TRBJ1-5|TRBV28
CASSITGYSNQPQHF
>TRBJ1-5|TRBV29-1
CSVARDGNQPQHF